The entry that follows covers one T cell receptor beta chain sequence. No antigen is known for it. Vbeta (60) and Jbeta (13) primers were used in the PCR. Data came from immunoSEQ multiplex PCR; TCRdb stores just in-frame clones and leaves some out. The data hold 150,000 to 200,000 clones, with roughly 79% observed a single time. From germline, CDR1 is MDHEN and CDR2 SYDVKM. V dropped 3 bases and J dropped 6 bases, with 3 bases sitting between them. The CDR3 is 11 residues long. This record belongs to a study of cytomegalovirus exposure and HLA in healthy donors. Study-wide results and limits: V- and J-gene trimming in TCR beta was tied to a missense DCLRE1C variant by an analysis performed later.

V usage is TRBV28 and J usage is TRBJ1-5, with D unresolved. The clonotype comes from a man aged 25-45 years in good health and CMV-seronegative. Sequencing was performed on PBMCs. The CDR3 sequence is CASSFGQPQHF. The CDR3 DNA reads TGTGCCAGCAGTTTCGGTCAGCCCCAGCATTTT. The full variable domain, rest sourced from reference TRBV28 and TRBJ1-5, is DVKVTQSSRYLVKRTGEKVFLECVQDMDHENMFWYRQDPGLGLRLIYFSYDVKMKEKGDIPEGYSVSREKKERFSLILESASTNQTSMYLCASSFGQPQHFGDGTRLSIL.